This T cell receptor beta chain was obtained from a study of blood T cell repertoires in COVID-19. Study context: Samples of COVID-19 (acute and convalescent) were obtained from the United States, Italy and Spain. Sources were T cells, B-cell-depleted T cells, or PBMCs; the material itself was cDNA or gDNA.

The authors' processing: Estimation of nucleated cell counts was performed using reference gene primer amplification. Only in-frame clones appear in the TCRdb table, and some are missing; sequencing was by immunoSEQ multiplex PCR. V, J and clone size derive from that table, while D and trimming were established from the DNA sequence. The table includes just under 350,000 clones, 91% detected once. Trimming removed 5 bases from V and 4 bases from J, with 16 bases in between. The germline CDR1 and CDR2 sequences are SGHDT and YYEEEE. CDR3 length: 15 amino acids. The sample taken for sequencing was peripheral blood. The TCR was taken from a woman aged 18-29 years who had recovered from COVID-19. The V and J genes are TRBV5-6 and TRBJ1-5; D is perhaps TRBD1 (6 bases). The CDR3: CASSFLGGLNQPQHF. The CDR3 DNA reads TGTGCCAGCAGTTTTTTGGGGGGGCTTAATCAGCCCCAGCATTTT.